This T cell receptor (beta chain) appears in the sequencing data of a study of CD8 T cells in Susac syndrome (dated by TCRdb to between 2018 and 2021). Study-level background: Repertoire sequencing was used to test whether CD8+ T cell activation and differentiation in Susac syndrome was antigen driven. Clonality of the CD8+ T cell repertoire was compared between roughly twelve healthy donors, roughly 14 Susac syndrome patients and 15 multiple sclerosis patients.

High-throughput TCR beta sequencing profiled peripheral blood CD8+ and CD4+ T cells from healthy donors, Susac syndrome patients and multiple sclerosis patients. The multiple sclerosis controls were treatment-naive patients who had stable or active relapsing-remitting disease and met the revised McDonald criteria. Bulk CD8+ and CD4+ T cells were purified magnetically by negative isolation, whereas CD8+ TEMRA cells were enriched by FACS. Blood was collected in EDTA tubes and processed within 24 hours, with PBMCs isolated through density gradient centrifugation. PBMCs intended for TCR sequencing were frozen in liquid nitrogen and were later thawed in a 37 degrees C water bath. The sorted or isolated CD4+, CD8+ and CD8+ TEMRA cells reached a purity of at least 90%. Points the paper makes about the study in general: The study acknowledged that relatively few individuals were included in the TCR sequencing and HLA analysis.

RNA was extracted using the RNeasy kit, and about 0.5 to 1 microgram was reverse transcribed with random hexamers. The immunoSEQ multiplex PCR assay, which covers 54 Vbeta and 13 Jbeta segments, was used to amplify TCR beta CDR3 regions. PCR amplification bias was corrected by using a synthetic template baseline for primer optimization and computational correction. The authors' pipeline ran thus. Reads were annotated to V, D and J genes according to IMGT and were analyzed with immunoSEQ Analyzer, with only productive sequences retained. To calculate clonality, Shannon entropy was normalized by log2 of the number of productive unique sequences and then subtracted from one. For each patient and control, public and private clones were evaluated among the 100 most prevalent clones. Clones were defined as Susac-specific if absent from the healthy and MS cohorts, from approximately 1,100 published viral clones and from other ImmuneACCESS disease sequences. Starting from the raw public reads, TCRdb applied fastp trimming at Q25, assembled clones with MiXCR and retained in-frame beta chains. One record per CDR3 amino acid sequence lists the most common genes and DNA. TCRdb, rather than the study authors, made the V and J calls. For this sample the table gives roughly 140,000 distinct CDR3 sequences, of which about 94% were detected only once. Roughly 0.19% of the sample goes to the ten largest clones.

With respect to this clonotype: What this receptor recognizes is not known. Base qualities are not recorded, but no much larger clone differs from it by a single base.

What was sequenced was CD8+ T cells from PBMCs. The source of this sequence is a human donor with multiple sclerosis.

The DNA reads as follows: TGTGCCAGCAGTTTAAATACGCAGTATTTT. Its amino acids are CASSLNTQYF. The chain links TRBV12-3 or TRBV12-4 with TRBJ2-3; confidence is insufficient to name the D gene. The CDR3 covers 10 residues, taking in both the cysteine and the phenylalanine. Here the CDR3 DNA is all that survives: 30 bases in frame from base 1. V lost 2 bases and J lost 7 bases; the stretch between them is 1 base long.